The entry below gives a single T cell receptor (beta chain) sequence along with its context. Antigen: not known. These data belong to a study of circulating and synovial CD4+ cells in juvenile arthritis. Study results and limitations: CPL and bulk CD4 samples differed at least tenfold in T cell genomes. Deeper sequencing increased measured overlap with synovial clonotypes.

The method was immunoSEQ multiplex PCR; TCRdb's version includes in-frame clones alone and lacks a portion of them. The data contain tens of thousands of clones, 95% of them singletons. Donors were patients with active juvenile idiopathic arthritis. Material: CD4+ T cells from blood. This clonotype was obtained from a human donor with juvenile idiopathic arthritis.

CDR3 in amino acids: CASSNRRADTQYF. For the CDR3, the DNA is TGTGCCAGCAGTAATAGGAGGGCAGATACGCAGTATTTT. V and J are TRBV28 and TRBJ2-3; TRBD2 might be the D (6 bases). Germline V gives CDR1 MDHEN, CDR2 SYDVKM. Trimming pared 5 bases from V and 4 bases from J, leaving 10 bases between. This CDR3 contains 13 residues.